What follows are 5 T cell receptor beta chains derived from one specimen sequenced in a study of T cell responses to AZD1222 COVID-19 vaccine. The data were produced by immunoSEQ multiplex PCR, yet TCRdb's version contains in-frame clones alone and is incomplete. The sample holds more than 150,000 clones; 75% to 90% are singletons and the top ten take around 6.4%. Sample: peripheral blood, taken on day 0 of AZD1222 vaccination. These receptor sequences come from an adult in good health.

The rearrangement uses TRBV5-1 and TRBJ2-7, with 10 nucleotides matching TRBD1. This CDR3 contains 14 residues. The germline gives CDR1 SGHRS, CDR2 YFSETQ. V lost 7 bases and J lost 4; bases outside the gene matches: 8. This CDR3 reads CASQGDRGVYEQYF. The CDR3 DNA is TGCGCCAGCCAGGGGGACAGGGGAGTGTACGAGCAGTACTTC.

V is TRBV19 and J is TRBJ2-7, with 7 bases lining up with TRBD1. Germline CDR1 is LNHDA and CDR2 is SQIVND (reference sequence). V dropped 5 bases and J dropped 6; count of bases not matched to a gene: 4. The CDR3 covers 12 residues. The CDR3 DNA sequence: TGTGCCAGTAGTCGAGGGGACAGCGAGCAGTACTTC. It translates to CASSRGDSEQYF.

This chain joins TRBV24-1 and TRBJ1-5; the match to TRBD1 covers 9 bases. CDR1 is KGHDR and CDR2 is SFDVKD in the germline V gene. CDR3 size: 15 residues. Trimming cost V 6 bases and J 7 bases; bases outside gene matches: 9. CDR3 residues: CATSTGTGFRQPQHF. CDR3 coding DNA: TGTGCCACCAGTACCGGGACAGGGTTTCGGCAGCCCCAGCATTTT.

Here the CDR3 DNA reads TGTGCCAGCAACCGGGACAGAAACTATGGCTACACCTTC. It encodes CASNRDRNYGYTF. The chain joins TRBV12-3 or TRBV12-4 to TRBJ1-2; TRBD1 aligns across 7 bases. V shed 7 bases and J 2 bases; nucleotides not matched to a gene: 4. The CDR3 sequence is 13 residues long.

The chain links TRBV2 to TRBJ1-2; D might be TRBD1 (5 bases). V was pared by 5 bases and J by 6 bases, with 7 bases between. The CDR3 runs 11 residues. CDR1 and CDR2 from the germline V gene are SNHLY and FYNNEI. This CDR3 reads CASSPQDGYTF. The CDR3 coding sequence is TGTGCCAGCAGTCCACAGGATGGCTACACCTTC. Filled out from reference TRBV2 and TRBJ1-2, the complete variable domain reads EPEVTQTPSHQVTQMGQEVILRCVPISNHLYFYWYRQILGQKVEFLVSFYNNEISEKSEIFDDQFSVERPDGSNFTLKIRSTKLEDSAMYFCASSPQDGYTFGSGTRLTVV.